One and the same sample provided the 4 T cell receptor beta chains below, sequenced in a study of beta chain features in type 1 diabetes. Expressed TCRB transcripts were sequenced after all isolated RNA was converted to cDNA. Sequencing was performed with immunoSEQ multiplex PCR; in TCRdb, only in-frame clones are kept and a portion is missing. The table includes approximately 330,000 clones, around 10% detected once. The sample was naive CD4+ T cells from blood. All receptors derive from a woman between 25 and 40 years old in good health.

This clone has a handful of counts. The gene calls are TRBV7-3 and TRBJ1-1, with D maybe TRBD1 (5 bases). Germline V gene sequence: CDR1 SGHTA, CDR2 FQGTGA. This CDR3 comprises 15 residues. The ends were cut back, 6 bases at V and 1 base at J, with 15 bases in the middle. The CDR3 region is CASRPWGETNTEAFF. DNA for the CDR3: TGTGCCAGCAGACCGTGGGGGGAGACGAACACTGAAGCTTTCTTT. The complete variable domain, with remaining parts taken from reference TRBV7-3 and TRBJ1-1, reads GAGVSQTPSNKVTEKGKYVELRCDPISGHTALYWYRQSLGQGPEFLIYFQGTGAADDSGLPNDRFFAVRPEGSVSTLKIQRTERGDSAVYLCASRPWGETNTEAFFGQGTRLTVV.

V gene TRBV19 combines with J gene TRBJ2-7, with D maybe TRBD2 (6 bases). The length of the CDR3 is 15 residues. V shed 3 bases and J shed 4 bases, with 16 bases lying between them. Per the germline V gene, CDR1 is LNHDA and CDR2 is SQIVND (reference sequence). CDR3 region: CASSMLASAGYEQYF. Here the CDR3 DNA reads TGTGCCAGTAGTATGTTGGCTAGCGCTGGTTACGAGCAGTACTTC.

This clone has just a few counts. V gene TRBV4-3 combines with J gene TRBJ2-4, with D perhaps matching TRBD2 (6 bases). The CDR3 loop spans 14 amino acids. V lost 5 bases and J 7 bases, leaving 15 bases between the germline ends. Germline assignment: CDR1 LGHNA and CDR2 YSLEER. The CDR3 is CASSSEEGQNIQYF. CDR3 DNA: TGCGCCAGCAGCTCCGAGGAGGGGCAGAACATTCAGTACTTC.

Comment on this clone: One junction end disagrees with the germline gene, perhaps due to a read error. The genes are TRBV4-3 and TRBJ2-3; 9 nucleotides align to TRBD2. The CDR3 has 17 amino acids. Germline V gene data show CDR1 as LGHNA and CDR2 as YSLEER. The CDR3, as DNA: TGCGCCAGCAGCGAAGACGTATCTAGCGGGGCGCCAGATACGCAGTATTTT. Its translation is CASSEDVSSGAPDTQYF.